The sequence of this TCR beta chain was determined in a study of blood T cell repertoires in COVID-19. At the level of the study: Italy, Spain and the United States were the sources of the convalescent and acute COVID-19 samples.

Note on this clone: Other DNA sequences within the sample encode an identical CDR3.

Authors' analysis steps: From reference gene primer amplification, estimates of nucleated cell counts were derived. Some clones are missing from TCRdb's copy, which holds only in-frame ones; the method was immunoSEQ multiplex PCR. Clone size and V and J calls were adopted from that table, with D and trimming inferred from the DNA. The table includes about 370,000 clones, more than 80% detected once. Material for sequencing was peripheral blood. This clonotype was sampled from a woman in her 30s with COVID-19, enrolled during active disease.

This CDR3 reads CASSYGLTQYF. Written as DNA, the CDR3 is TGTGCCAGCAGTTACGGGCTCACCCAGTACTTC. The V gene is TRBV6-2 or TRBV6-3, the J gene TRBJ2-5, with D hard to call. V was clipped by 2 bases and J by 8 bases, with 6 bases between them. The CDR3 length is 11 residues. Germline CDR1 and CDR2: MNHEY and SVGEGT.